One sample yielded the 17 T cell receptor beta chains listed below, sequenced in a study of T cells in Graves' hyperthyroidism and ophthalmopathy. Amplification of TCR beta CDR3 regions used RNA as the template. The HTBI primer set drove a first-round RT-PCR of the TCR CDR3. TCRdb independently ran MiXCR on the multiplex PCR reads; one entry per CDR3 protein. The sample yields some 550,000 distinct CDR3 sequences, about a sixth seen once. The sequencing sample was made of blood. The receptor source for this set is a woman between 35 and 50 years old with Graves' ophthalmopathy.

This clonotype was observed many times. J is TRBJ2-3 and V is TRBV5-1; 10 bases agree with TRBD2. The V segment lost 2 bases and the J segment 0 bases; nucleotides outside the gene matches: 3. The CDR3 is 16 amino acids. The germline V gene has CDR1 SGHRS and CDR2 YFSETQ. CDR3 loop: CASSFLAGASTDTQYF. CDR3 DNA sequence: TGCGCCAGCAGCTTTCTAGCGGGGGCTAGCACAGATACGCAGTATTTT.

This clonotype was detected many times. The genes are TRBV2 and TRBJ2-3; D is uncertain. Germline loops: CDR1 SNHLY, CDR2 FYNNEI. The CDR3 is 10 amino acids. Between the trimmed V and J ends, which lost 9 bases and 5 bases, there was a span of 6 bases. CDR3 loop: CAREKDTQYF. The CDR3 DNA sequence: TGTGCCAGAGAAAAAGATACGCAGTATTTT.

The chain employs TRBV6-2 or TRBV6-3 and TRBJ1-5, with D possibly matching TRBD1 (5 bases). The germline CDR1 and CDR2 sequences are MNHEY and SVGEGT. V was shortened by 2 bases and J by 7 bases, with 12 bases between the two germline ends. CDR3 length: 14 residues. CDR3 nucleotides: TGTGCCAGCAGTTACATGCAGGGCCGCCAGCCCCAGCATTTT. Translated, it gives CASSYMQGRQPQHF.

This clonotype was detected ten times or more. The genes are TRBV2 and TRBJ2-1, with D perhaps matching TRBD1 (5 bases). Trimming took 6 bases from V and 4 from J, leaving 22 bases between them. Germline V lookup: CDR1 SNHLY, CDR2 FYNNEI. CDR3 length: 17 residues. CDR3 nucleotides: TGTGCCAGCAGGCAAGGGGTGGGGCAGCTGATATACAATGAGCAGTTCTTC. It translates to CASRQGVGQLIYNEQFF.

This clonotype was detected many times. CDR3 DNA: TGCGCCAGCAGCTCATCGGGACAGGGGAACACTGAAGCTTTCTTT. This encodes CASSSSGQGNTEAFF. The chain couples TRBV5-1 to TRBJ1-1; 9 bases align to TRBD1. The germline V gene has CDR1 SGHRS and CDR2 YFSETQ. This CDR3 is 15 amino acids long. V lost 3 bases, J lost 1 base, and 4 bases stayed unmatched. Full variable domain (rest looked up from reference TRBV5-1 and TRBJ1-1): KAGVTQTPRYLIKTRGQQVTLSCSPISGHRSVSWYQQTPGQGLQFLFEYFSETQRNKGNFPGRFSGRQFSNSRSEMNVSTLELGDSALYLCASSSSGQGNTEAFFGQGTRLTVV.

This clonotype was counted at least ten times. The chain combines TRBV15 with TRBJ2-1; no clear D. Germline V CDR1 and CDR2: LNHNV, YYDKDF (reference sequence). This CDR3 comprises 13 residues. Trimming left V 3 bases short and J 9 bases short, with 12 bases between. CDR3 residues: CATSRTPQLEQFF. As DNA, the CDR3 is TGTGCCACCAGCAGGACCCCGCAACTTGAGCAGTTCTTC.

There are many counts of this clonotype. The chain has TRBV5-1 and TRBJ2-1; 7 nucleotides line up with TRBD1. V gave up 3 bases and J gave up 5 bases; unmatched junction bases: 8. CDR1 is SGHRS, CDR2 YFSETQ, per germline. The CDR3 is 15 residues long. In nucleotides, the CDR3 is TGCGCCAGCAGCTACTATAGACAGGGTAACAATGAGCAGTTCTTC. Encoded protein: CASSYYRQGNNEQFF.

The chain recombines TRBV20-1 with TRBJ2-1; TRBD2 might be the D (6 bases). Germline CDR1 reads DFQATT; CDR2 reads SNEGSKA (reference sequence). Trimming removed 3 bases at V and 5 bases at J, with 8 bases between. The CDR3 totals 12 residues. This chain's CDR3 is CSASGSHNEQFF. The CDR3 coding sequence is TGCAGTGCTAGCGGGAGCCACAATGAGCAGTTCTTC.

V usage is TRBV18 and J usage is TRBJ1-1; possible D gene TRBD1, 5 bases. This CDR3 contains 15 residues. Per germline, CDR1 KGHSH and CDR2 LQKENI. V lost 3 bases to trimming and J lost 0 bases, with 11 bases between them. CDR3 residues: CASSPQEGMNTEAFF. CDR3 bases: TGTGCCAGCTCACCGCAGGAGGGGATGAACACTGAAGCTTTCTTT.

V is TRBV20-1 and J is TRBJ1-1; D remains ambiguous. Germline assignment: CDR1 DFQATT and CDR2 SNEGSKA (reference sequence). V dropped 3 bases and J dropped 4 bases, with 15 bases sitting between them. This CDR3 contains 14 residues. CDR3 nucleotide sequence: TGCAGTGCTAGCGATCCAAGGGTTGTCACTGAAGCTTTCTTT. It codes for CSASDPRVVTEAFF.

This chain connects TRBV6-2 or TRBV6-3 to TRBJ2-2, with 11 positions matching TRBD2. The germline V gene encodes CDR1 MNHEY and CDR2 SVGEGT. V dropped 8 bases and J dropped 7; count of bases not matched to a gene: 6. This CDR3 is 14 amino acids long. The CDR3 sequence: CASFSGLAVGELFF. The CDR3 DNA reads TGTGCCAGCTTCTCGGGACTAGCGGTCGGGGAGCTGTTTTTT.

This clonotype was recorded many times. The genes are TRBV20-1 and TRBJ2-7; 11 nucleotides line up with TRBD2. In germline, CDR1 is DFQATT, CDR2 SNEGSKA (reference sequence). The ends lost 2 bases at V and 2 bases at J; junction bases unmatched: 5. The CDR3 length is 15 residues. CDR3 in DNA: TGCAGTGCTAGACGAATGGGACTAGCGGCCTACGAGCAGTACTTC. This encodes CSARRMGLAAYEQYF.

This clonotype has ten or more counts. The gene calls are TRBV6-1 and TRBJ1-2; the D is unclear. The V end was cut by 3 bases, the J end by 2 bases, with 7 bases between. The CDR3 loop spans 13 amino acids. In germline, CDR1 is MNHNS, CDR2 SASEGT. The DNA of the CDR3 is TGTGCCAGCAGTGAGTCCGGAAACTATGGCTACACCTTC. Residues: CASSESGNYGYTF.

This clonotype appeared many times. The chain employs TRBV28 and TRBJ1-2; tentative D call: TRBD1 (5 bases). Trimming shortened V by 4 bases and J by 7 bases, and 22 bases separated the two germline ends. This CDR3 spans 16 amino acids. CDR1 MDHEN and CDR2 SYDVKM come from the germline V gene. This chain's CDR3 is CASSYYGWQGRSGYTF. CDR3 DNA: TGTGCCAGCAGTTATTATGGGTGGCAGGGACGATCTGGCTACACCTTC.

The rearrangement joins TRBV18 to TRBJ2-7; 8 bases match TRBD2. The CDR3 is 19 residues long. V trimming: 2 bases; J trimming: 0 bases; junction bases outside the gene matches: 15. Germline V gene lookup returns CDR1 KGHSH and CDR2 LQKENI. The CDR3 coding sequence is TGTGCCAGCTCACCAGGGGCGGGAGGTTCTCCTTGGCTCTCCTACGAGCAGTACTTC. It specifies CASSPGAGGSPWLSYEQYF. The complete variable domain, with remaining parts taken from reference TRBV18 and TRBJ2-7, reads NAGVMQNPRHLVRRRGQEARLRCSPMKGHSHVYWYRQLPEEGLKFMVYLQKENIIDESGMPKERFSAEFPKEGPSILRIQQVVRGDSAAYFCASSPGAGGSPWLSYEQYFGPGTRLTVT.

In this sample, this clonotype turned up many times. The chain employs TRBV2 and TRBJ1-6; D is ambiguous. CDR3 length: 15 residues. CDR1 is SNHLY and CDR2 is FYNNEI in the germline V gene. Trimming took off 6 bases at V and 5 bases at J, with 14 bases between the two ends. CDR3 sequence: CASSSTTNNNSPLHF. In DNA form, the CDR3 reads TGTGCCAGCAGCTCCACAACGAATAATAATTCACCCCTCCACTTT.

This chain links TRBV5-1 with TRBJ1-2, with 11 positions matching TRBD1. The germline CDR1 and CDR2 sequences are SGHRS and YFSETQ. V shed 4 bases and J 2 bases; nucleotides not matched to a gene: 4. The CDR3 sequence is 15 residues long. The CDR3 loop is CASSVGQGGNYGYTF. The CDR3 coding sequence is TGCGCCAGCAGCGTGGGACAGGGGGGAAACTATGGCTACACCTTC.